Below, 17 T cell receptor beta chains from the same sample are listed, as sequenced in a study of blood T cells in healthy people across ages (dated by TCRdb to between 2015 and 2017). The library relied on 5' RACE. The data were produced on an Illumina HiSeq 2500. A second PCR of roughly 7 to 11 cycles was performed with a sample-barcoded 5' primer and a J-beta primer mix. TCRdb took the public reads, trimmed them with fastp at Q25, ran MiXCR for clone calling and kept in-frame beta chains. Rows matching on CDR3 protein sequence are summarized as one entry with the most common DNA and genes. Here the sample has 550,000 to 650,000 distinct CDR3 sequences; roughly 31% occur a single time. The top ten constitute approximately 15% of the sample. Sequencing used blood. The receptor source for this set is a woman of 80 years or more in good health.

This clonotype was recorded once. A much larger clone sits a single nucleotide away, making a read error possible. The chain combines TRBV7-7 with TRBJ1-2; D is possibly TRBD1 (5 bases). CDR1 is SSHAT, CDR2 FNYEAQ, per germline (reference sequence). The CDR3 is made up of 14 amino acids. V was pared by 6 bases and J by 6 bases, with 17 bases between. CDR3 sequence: CASSPLDSRDGYTF. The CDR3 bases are TGTGCCAGCAGTCCCCTTGACAGCCGCGATGGCTACACCTTC.

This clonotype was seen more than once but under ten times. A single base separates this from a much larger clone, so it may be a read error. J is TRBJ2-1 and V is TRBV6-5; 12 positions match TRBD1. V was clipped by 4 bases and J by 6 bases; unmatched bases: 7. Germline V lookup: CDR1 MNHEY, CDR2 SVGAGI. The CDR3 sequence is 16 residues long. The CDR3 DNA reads TGTGCCAGCAGTTGGGGACAGGGGGCGAAGAGCAATGAGCAGTTCTTC. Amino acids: CASSWGQGAKSNEQFF.

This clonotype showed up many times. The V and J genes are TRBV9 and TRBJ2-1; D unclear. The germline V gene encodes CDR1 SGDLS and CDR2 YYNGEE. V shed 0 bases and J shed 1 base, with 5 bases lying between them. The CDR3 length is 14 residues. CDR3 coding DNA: TGTGCCAGCAGCGTAGGGGTGTCCTACAATGAGCAGTTCTTC. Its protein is CASSVGVSYNEQFF.

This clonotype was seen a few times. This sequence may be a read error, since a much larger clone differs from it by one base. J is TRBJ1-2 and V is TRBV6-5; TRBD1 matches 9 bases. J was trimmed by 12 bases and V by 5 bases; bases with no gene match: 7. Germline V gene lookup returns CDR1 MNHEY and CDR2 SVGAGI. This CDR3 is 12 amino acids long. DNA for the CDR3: TGTGCCAGCAGTCGGACAGGGGCAGGTCACACCTTC. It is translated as CASSRTGAGHTF.

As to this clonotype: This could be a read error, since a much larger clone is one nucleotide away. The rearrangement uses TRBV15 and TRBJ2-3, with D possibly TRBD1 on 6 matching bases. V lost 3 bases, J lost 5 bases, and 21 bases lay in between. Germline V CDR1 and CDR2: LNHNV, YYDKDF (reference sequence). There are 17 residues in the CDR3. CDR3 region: CATSRSRTATAGDTQYF. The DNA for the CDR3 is TGTGCCACCAGCAGGAGTCGGACAGCCACGGCGGGAGATACGCAGTATTTT.

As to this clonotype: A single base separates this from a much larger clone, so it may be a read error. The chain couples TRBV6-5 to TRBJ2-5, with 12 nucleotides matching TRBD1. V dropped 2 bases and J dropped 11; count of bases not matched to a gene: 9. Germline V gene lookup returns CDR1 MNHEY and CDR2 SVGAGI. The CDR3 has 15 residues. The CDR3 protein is CASSYGDRGRKEQYF. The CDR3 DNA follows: TGTGCCAGCAGTTACGGGGACAGGGGGCGGAAGGAGCAGTACTTC.

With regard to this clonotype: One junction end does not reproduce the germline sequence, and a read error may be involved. DNA of the CDR3: TGTGCCAGCAGCCTATCGGGGACCTACGGGCAGTACTTC. This codes for CASSLSGTYGQYF. This rearrangement joins TRBV4-2 to TRBJ2-7; D may be TRBD1 or TRBD2 (5 bases each). Looked up from germline, CDR1 is LGHNA and CDR2 is YNFKEQ. The CDR3 loop spans 13 amino acids.

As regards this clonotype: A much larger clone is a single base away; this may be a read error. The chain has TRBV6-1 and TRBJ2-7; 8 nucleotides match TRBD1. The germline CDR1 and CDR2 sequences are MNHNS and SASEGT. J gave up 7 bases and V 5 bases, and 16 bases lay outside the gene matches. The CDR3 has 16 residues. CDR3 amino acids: CASSFRPGQVHNEQYF. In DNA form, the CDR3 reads TGTGCCAGCAGTTTCAGACCGGGACAGGTTCACAATGAGCAGTACTTC.

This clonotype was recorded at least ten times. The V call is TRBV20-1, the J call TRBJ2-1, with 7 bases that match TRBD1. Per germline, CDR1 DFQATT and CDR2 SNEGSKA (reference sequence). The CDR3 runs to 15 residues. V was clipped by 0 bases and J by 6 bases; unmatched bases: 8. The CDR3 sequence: CSAREDRAKANEQFF. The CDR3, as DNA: TGCAGTGCTAGAGAAGACAGGGCAAAAGCCAATGAGCAGTTCTTC.

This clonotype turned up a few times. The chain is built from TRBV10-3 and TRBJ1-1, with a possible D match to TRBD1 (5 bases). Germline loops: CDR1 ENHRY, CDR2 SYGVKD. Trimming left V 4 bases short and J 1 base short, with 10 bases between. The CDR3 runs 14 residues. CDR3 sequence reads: CAISGRGGNTEAFF. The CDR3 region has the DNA TGTGCCATCAGTGGTCGTGGGGGGAACACTGAAGCTTTCTTT.

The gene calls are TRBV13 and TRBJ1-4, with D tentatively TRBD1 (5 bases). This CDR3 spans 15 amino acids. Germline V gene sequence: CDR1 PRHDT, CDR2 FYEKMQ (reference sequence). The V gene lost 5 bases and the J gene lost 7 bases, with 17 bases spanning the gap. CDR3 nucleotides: TGTGCCAGCAGCGTTACCGGGCAGGGTTTTGAAAAACTGTTTTTT. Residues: CASSVTGQGFEKLFF.

The CDR3 bases are TGCGCCAGCAGCCCGGACAGCATGAACACTGAAGCTTTCTTT. Translating it yields CASSPDSMNTEAFF. The chain couples TRBV5-1 to TRBJ1-1, with D possibly being TRBD1 (6 bases). CDR1 is SGHRS, CDR2 YFSETQ, per germline. This CDR3 has 14 amino acids. The V and J ends lost 4 bases and 0 bases respectively, with 10 bases between them.

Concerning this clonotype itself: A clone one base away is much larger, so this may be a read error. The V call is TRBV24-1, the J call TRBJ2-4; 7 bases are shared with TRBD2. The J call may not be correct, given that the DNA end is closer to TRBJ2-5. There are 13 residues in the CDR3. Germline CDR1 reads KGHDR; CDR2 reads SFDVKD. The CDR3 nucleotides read TGTGCCGCCGCCGACGGGGGGAGAGAGACCCAGTACTTC. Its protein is CAAADGGRETQYF.

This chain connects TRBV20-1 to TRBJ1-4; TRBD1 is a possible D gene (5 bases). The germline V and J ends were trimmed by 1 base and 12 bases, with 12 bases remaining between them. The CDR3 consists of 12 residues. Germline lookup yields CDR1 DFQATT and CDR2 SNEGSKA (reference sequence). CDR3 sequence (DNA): TGCAGTGCTAGAGCGGGGCGCCGGGAACTGTTTTTT. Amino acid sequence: CSARAGRRELFF.

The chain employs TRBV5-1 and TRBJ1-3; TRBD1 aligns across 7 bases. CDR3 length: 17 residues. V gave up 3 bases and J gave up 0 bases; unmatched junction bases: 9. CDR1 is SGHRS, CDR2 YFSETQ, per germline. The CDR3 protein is CASSSSQGVPSGNTIYF. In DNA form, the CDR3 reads TGCGCCAGCAGCTCGTCGCAGGGGGTTCCCTCTGGAAACACCATATATTTT.

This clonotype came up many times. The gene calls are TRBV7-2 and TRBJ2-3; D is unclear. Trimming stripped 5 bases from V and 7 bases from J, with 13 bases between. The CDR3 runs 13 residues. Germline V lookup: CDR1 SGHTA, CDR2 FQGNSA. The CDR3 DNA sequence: TGTGCCAGCAGCCAGACCGCAAGGAATACGCAGTATTTT. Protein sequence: CASSQTARNTQYF.

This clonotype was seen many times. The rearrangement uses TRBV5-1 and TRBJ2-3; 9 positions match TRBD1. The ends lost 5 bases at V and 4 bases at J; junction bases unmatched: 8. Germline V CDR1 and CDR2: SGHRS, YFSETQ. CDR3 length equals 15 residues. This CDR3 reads CASSIQGARADTQYF. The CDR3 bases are TGCGCCAGCAGTATACAGGGGGCGAGGGCAGATACGCAGTATTTT.